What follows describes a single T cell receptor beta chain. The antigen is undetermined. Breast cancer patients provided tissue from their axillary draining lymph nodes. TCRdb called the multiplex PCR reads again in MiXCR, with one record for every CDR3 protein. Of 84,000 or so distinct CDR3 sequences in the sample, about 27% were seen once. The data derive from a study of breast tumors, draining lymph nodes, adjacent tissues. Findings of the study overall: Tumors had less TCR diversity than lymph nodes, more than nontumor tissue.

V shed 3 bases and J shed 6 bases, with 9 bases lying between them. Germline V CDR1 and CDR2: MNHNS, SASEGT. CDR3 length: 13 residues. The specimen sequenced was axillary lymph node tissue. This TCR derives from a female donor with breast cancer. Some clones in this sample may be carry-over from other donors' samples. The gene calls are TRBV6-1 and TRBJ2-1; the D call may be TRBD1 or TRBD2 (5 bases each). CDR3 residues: CASSDGTVNEQFF. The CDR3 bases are TGTGCCAGCAGTGATGGGACCGTCAATGAGCAGTTCTTC.